Following are 17 T cell receptor beta chains from one sample sequenced in a study of T cell responses to AZD1222 COVID-19 vaccine. Libraries were prepared by immunoSEQ multiplex PCR; TCRdb keeps only in-frame clonotypes and omits some of them. Found here are about 160,000 clones, about 90% of them singletons; the top ten hold 1.5% to 2%. Material: peripheral blood, obtained on day 0 of AZD1222 vaccination. The receptors shown here come from an adult in good health.

The chain's CDR3 is CASSYGLGLGEQYF. The CDR3 nucleotides are TGTGCCAGCAGTTACGGGTTGGGGTTAGGCGAGCAGTACTTC. The chain is built from TRBV6-2 or TRBV6-3 and TRBJ2-7; D remains ambiguous. CDR1 and CDR2 from the germline V gene are MNHEY and SVGEGT. There are 14 residues in the CDR3. The germline V and J ends were trimmed by 2 bases and 6 bases, with 14 bases remaining between them.

V gene TRBV19 combines with J gene TRBJ2-5; D might be TRBD2 (6 bases). CDR1 and CDR2 (germline): LNHDA, SQIVND (reference sequence). The ends were cut back, 3 bases at V and 5 bases at J, with 13 bases in the middle. The CDR3 totals 14 residues. The CDR3 here is CASSIVWGGETQYF. CDR3 DNA sequence: TGTGCCAGTAGTATCGTTTGGGGAGGCGAGACCCAGTACTTC.

This clone came up once. The rearrangement uses TRBV5-1 and TRBJ2-2; D is perhaps TRBD1 (5 bases). V dropped 3 bases and J dropped 2 bases, with 8 bases sitting between them. This CDR3 region has 14 residues. CDR1 SGHRS and CDR2 YFSETQ come from the germline V gene. CDR3 bases: TGCGCCAGCAGCTCAAGGGGCAACACCGGGGAGCTGTTTTTT. Translated, it gives CASSSRGNTGELFF.

The chain recombines TRBV20-1 with TRBJ1-1, with a tentative D call TRBD1 (6 bases). The length of the CDR3 is 11 residues. Trimming pared 5 bases from V and 4 bases from J, leaving 8 bases between. From germline, CDR1 is DFQATT and CDR2 SNEGSKA (reference sequence). Written as DNA, the CDR3 is TGCAGTGCTCACAGGGTCACTGAAGCTTTCTTT. Its translation is CSAHRVTEAFF.

The chain couples TRBV29-1 to TRBJ2-1; D ambiguous. Germline V gene data show CDR1 as SQVTM and CDR2 as ANQGSEA. This CDR3 region has 11 residues. Trimming shortened V by 5 bases and J by 8 bases, and 10 bases separated the two germline ends. The CDR3 region is CSVNSGHEQFF. The DNA for the CDR3 is TGCAGCGTTAATTCGGGCCATGAGCAGTTCTTC.

This rearrangement joins TRBV28 to TRBJ1-4; D is unclear. V lost 3 bases and J lost 5, with 22 bases in between. Germline-derived CDR1 and CDR2 are MDHEN and SYDVKM. There are 18 residues in the CDR3. The CDR3 region has the DNA TGTGCCAGCAGTTTTAGACCGAGCGGAGGTACGCGCAATGAAAAACTGTTTTTT. This translates into CASSFRPSGGTRNEKLFF.

This chain uses TRBV6-5 with TRBJ2-2; D is perhaps TRBD2 (6 bases). V was cut by 2 bases and J by 5 bases, with 6 bases left in between. The CDR3 is made up of 13 amino acids. Germline V CDR1 and CDR2: MNHEY, SVGAGI. As DNA, the CDR3 is TGTGCCAGCAGTTACGGGGGGACCGGGGAGCTGTTTTTT. Amino acids: CASSYGGTGELFF.

V usage is TRBV11-3 and J usage is TRBJ2-1; 7 bases are shared with TRBD2. Per the germline V gene, CDR1 is SGHNT and CDR2 is YENEEA. The CDR3 length is 17 residues. J lost 4 bases, V lost 5 bases, and 14 bases had no gene match. CDR3 protein: CASSRGGFKPIYNEQFF. The CDR3 coding sequence is TGTGCCAGCAGCCGGGGAGGGTTCAAACCGATATACAATGAGCAGTTCTTC.

This clone has only one observation. V usage is TRBV10-1 and J usage is TRBJ2-1, with no clear D. V gave up 0 bases and J gave up 5 bases, with 8 bases separating them. The CDR3 is made up of 14 amino acids. Germline loops: CDR1 WNHNN, CDR2 SYGVQD (reference sequence). CDR3: CASSESGTHNEQFF. For the CDR3, the DNA is TGCGCCAGCAGTGAGTCGGGAACCCACAATGAGCAGTTCTTC.

This clone has only a few counts. The genes are TRBV7-2 and TRBJ1-2; 8 nucleotides line up with TRBD1. Germline CDR1 SGHTA, CDR2 FQGNSA. CDR3 length: 16 residues. The junction had 13 bases not matched to a gene; V was cut back by 2 bases and J by 8 bases. The CDR3 here is CASSLLLSTGGGGYTF. CDR3 in DNA: TGTGCCAGCAGCTTATTATTGAGTACAGGGGGAGGCGGCTACACCTTC.

The V call is TRBV9, the J call TRBJ2-7, with 11 bases lining up with TRBD2. CDR3 size: 15 residues. J was trimmed by 0 bases and V by 3 bases; bases with no gene match: 2. Germline-derived CDR1 and CDR2 are SGDLS and YYNGEE. The CDR3 loop is CASSGGTSGSYEQYF. The CDR3 DNA is TGTGCCAGCAGCGGTGGGACTAGCGGCTCCTACGAGCAGTACTTC.

The rearrangement uses TRBV7-9 and TRBJ1-2, with 8 bases identical to TRBD1. With 3 bases clipped from V and 7 bases from J, the junction kept 7 bases outside the gene matches. CDR1 is SEHNR and CDR2 is FQNEAQ in the germline V gene (reference sequence). The CDR3 contains 14 residues. CDR3 coding DNA: TGTGCCAGCAGCTTCTTCGCAGGGGGCACTGGCTACACCTTC. Protein product: CASSFFAGGTGYTF.

V gene TRBV30 combines with J gene TRBJ2-1; D tentatively reads TRBD1 or TRBD2 (5 bases each). From germline, CDR1 is GTSNPN and CDR2 SVGIG (reference sequence). There are 14 residues in the CDR3. V gave up 2 bases and J gave up 14 bases, with 22 bases separating them. CDR3 protein: CAWSPGRLQEEKFF. The CDR3 coding sequence is TGTGCCTGGAGTCCTGGTCGTTTACAGGAGGAGAAGTTCTTC.

As concerns this clone: The same CDR3 is also encoded by other DNA sequences in this sample. The V gene is TRBV3-1 (or the pseudogene TRBV3-2), the J gene TRBJ2-5; D uncertain. V shed 6 bases and J shed 2 bases, with 4 bases lying between them. CDR1 is LGHDT, CDR2 YNNKEL, per germline (reference sequence). This CDR3 spans 11 amino acids. Here the CDR3 reads CASRIQETQYF. As DNA, the CDR3 is TGTGCCAGCAGGATACAAGAGACCCAGTACTTC.

The chain has TRBV29-1 and TRBJ1-2, with a possible D match to TRBD1 (6 bases). This CDR3 contains 12 residues. Trimming stripped 4 bases from V and 1 base from J, with 7 bases between. The germline V gene encodes CDR1 SQVTM and CDR2 ANQGSEA. CDR3 coding DNA: TGCAGCGTTGCAGGGGTTAACTATGGCTACACCTTC. Translated, it gives CSVAGVNYGYTF.

The V and J genes are TRBV11-2 and TRBJ2-3; 12 positions agree with TRBD2. Looked up from germline, CDR1 is SGHAT and CDR2 is FQNNGV. V gave up 7 bases and J gave up 5 bases; unmatched junction bases: 4. The CDR3 contains 14 residues. CDR3 sequence reads: CASNLAGGLDTQYF. CDR3 bases: TGTGCCAGCAACCTAGCGGGGGGGCTAGATACGCAGTATTTT.

The chain couples TRBV5-1 to TRBJ2-7; D might be TRBD1 or TRBD2, each matching 5 bases. The V end lost 0 bases, the J end lost 3 bases, and 10 bases lay between the germline ends. The CDR3 extends over 14 amino acids. Germline V gene lookup returns CDR1 SGHRS and CDR2 YFSETQ. CDR3 protein: CASSLDGTVYEQYF. CDR3 in DNA: TGCGCCAGCAGCTTGGATGGGACCGTCTACGAGCAGTACTTC.